Below, 9 T cell receptor beta chains from the same sample are listed, as sequenced in a study of blood T cell repertoires in COVID-19. Assay used: immunoSEQ multiplex PCR; TCRdb lists only in-frame clones, some missing. The table records about 200,000 clones, 85% of them present only once. Sequenced input: peripheral blood. The receptors shown here come from a woman of 80 years or more with acute or convalescent COVID-19.

V is TRBV19 and J is TRBJ2-7; 9 positions agree with TRBD1. The CDR3 totals 16 residues. CDR1 LNHDA and CDR2 SQIVND come from the germline V gene (reference sequence). J lost 1 base, V lost 4 bases, and 8 bases had no gene match. The CDR3 bases are TGTGCCAGTAGTACCGCCCGGGACAGGGCTTCCTACGAGCAGTACTTC. Its translation: CASSTARDRASYEQYF.

This chain uses TRBV28 with TRBJ2-3; 8 bases align to TRBD2. The CDR3 length is 17 residues. J was trimmed by 5 bases and V by 7 bases; bases with no gene match: 17. Germline CDR1 MDHEN, CDR2 SYDVKM. DNA of the CDR3: TGTGCCAGCATTGGCCGGGGCAGCGGGAGTCGGGTAGATACGCAGTATTTT. Protein sequence: CASIGRGSGSRVDTQYF.

The chain joins TRBV10-1 to TRBJ1-5, with D tentatively TRBD1 (5 bases). V lost 6 bases, J lost 2 bases, and 14 bases lay in between. The CDR3 loop spans 15 amino acids. CDR1 and CDR2 (germline): WNHNN, SYGVQD (reference sequence). CDR3 DNA: TGCGCCAGCAGAATCGGATGGGGCGGCAATCAGCCCCAGCATTTT. Translation gives CASRIGWGGNQPQHF.

The chain has TRBV18 and TRBJ1-2; 10 positions match TRBD1. CDR3 size: 18 residues. CDR1 is KGHSH, CDR2 LQKENI, per germline. V was pared by 3 bases and J by 4 bases, with 14 bases of the junction left unmatched. For the CDR3, the DNA is TGTGCCAGCTCACCTTCTGGTCCCGGGACAGGGGCTACCTATGGCTACACCTTC. It encodes CASSPSGPGTGATYGYTF.

This clone has a handful of counts. The V call is TRBV11-2, the J call TRBJ1-1, with 10 bases that match TRBD1. Trimming cost V 7 bases and J 4 bases; bases outside gene matches: 6. The CDR3 contains 14 residues. In germline, CDR1 is SGHAT, CDR2 FQNNGV. CDR3 sequence: CASTAWDRGTEAFF. DNA for the CDR3: TGTGCCAGCACCGCTTGGGACAGGGGCACTGAAGCTTTCTTT.

The CDR3 DNA sequence: TGTGCCAGCTCACCACAGGAGAGGCGGGGCACAGATACGCAGTATTTT. Residues: CASSPQERRGTDTQYF. V usage is TRBV18 and J usage is TRBJ2-3, with a tentative D call TRBD2 (5 bases). Germline assignment: CDR1 KGHSH and CDR2 LQKENI. The length of the CDR3 is 16 residues. Trimming pared 1 base from V and 1 base from J, leaving 12 bases between. The whole variable domain, remainder taken from reference TRBV18 and TRBJ2-3, is NAGVMQNPRHLVRRRGQEARLRCSPMKGHSHVYWYRQLPEEGLKFMVYLQKENIIDESGMPKERFSAEFPKEGPSILRIQQVVRGDSAAYFCASSPQERRGTDTQYFGPGTRLTVL.

In this sample, this clone turned up once. The chain couples TRBV7-2 to TRBJ2-7; 7 bases line up with TRBD2. The CDR3 runs to 15 residues. Germline V lookup: CDR1 SGHTA, CDR2 FQGNSA. With 2 bases clipped from V and 7 bases from J, the junction kept 11 bases outside the gene matches. CDR3 sequence reads: CASSLLGLEWGEQYF. The CDR3 bases are TGTGCCAGCAGCTTACTTGGACTAGAATGGGGGGAGCAGTACTTC.

This chain connects TRBV7-2 to TRBJ2-2; 9 nucleotides line up with TRBD2. CDR3 length: 18 residues. The V gene end was trimmed by 0 bases and the J gene end by 8 bases; junction bases not matched to a gene: 13. Germline V lookup: CDR1 SGHTA, CDR2 FQGNSA. The CDR3: CASSLASGAGGVVGELFF. The CDR3 nucleotides read TGTGCCAGCAGCTTAGCGTCGGGAGCGGGAGGAGTGGTGGGGGAGCTGTTTTTT.

J is TRBJ1-2 and V is TRBV25-1; D gene unclear. Germline loops: CDR1 MGHDK, CDR2 SYGVNS. Trimming took 2 bases from V and 3 from J, leaving 13 bases between them. The CDR3 is 15 amino acids. In nucleotides, the CDR3 is TGTGCCAGCAGTGAACCCCTCGGAGCTGACTATGGCTACACCTTC. Its translation: CASSEPLGADYGYTF.